The 7 T cell receptor beta chains below were found in one sample sequenced in a study of cytomegalovirus exposure and HLA in healthy donors. Profiling relied on immunoSEQ multiplex PCR, and the TCRdb table lists in-frame clones only, not all of them. This sample has about 180,000 clones, with 75% to 90% found just once. Sequencing was carried out using PBMCs. All receptors come from a man aged 18 to 30 in good health and CMV-seropositive.

CDR3 coding DNA: TGCGCCAGCAGCCCCCTAGCGAACAATGAGCAGTTCTTC. This codes for CASSPLANNEQFF. This chain joins TRBV4-1 and TRBJ2-1; a weak D match, TRBD2 (6 bases). The germline V gene encodes CDR1 MGHRA and CDR2 YSYEKL. The V end was cut by 4 bases, the J end by 5 bases, with 9 bases between. This CDR3 contains 13 residues.

The J gene is TRBJ2-1, the V gene TRBV5-8, with TRBD2 identical over 9 bases. From germline, CDR1 is SGHTS and CDR2 YDEGEE. The CDR3 runs 16 residues. Trimming took 5 bases from V and 7 from J; bases not matched to a gene: 13. The CDR3 loop is CASRGRLAVLSNEQFF. CDR3 in DNA: TGTGCCAGCAGGGGCCGACTAGCGGTCCTCTCAAATGAGCAGTTCTTC.

The J gene is TRBJ1-4, the V gene TRBV9; TRBD1 matches at 7 bases. From germline, CDR1 is SGDLS and CDR2 YYNGEE. The CDR3 has 15 residues. V shed 0 bases, J shed 7 bases, and the junction held 6 bases outside the gene matches. DNA of the CDR3: TGTGCCAGCAGCGTAGGGTGGGACAGCGGTGAAAAACTGTTTTTT. It specifies CASSVGWDSGEKLFF.

The J gene is TRBJ1-2, the V gene TRBV14; D not resolved. Germline V gene lookup returns CDR1 SGHDN and CDR2 FVKESK. Trimming cost V 1 base and J 4 bases, with 13 bases left between them. The CDR3 covers 15 residues. The CDR3 here is CASSQAGGRGYGYTF. In DNA, the CDR3 is TGTGCCAGCAGCCAAGCAGGAGGACGAGGCTATGGCTACACCTTC.

The chain is built from TRBV5-8 and TRBJ2-4, with D maybe TRBD1 (6 bases). Trimming removed 0 bases at V and 7 bases at J, with 14 bases between. Germline values: CDR1 SGHTS, CDR2 YDEGEE. The CDR3 runs 15 residues. The CDR3 nucleotides read TGTGCCAGCAGCTTGGATGGTGCCAGGGGCAACATTCAGTACTTC. Its translation is CASSLDGARGNIQYF.

The CDR3 DNA follows: TGTGCCATCAGCGCTGGTCAATCCTCCGCGAAGCAGTACTTC. The encoded protein is CAISAGQSSAKQYF. The rearrangement links TRBV10-3 to TRBJ2-7; D gene ambiguous. Trimming removed 6 bases from V and 8 bases from J, with 20 bases in between. This CDR3 contains 14 residues. CDR1 is ENHRY and CDR2 is SYGVKD in the germline V gene.

This rearrangement joins TRBV2 to TRBJ2-5, with D tentatively TRBD1 (5 bases). CDR3 length: 15 residues. V was pared by 0 bases and J by 5 bases, with 13 bases between. CDR1 is SNHLY, CDR2 FYNNEI, per germline. In DNA, the CDR3 is TGTGCCAGCAGTGAAGCGGTGGGATCAGGGGAGACCCAGTACTTC. Protein sequence: CASSEAVGSGETQYF.